This T cell receptor beta chain comes out of a study of cytomegalovirus exposure and HLA in healthy donors. PCR employed 60 Vbeta and 13 Jbeta primers. TCRdb keeps only in-frame clones here, not all; method: immunoSEQ multiplex PCR. The sample records 140,000 to 150,000 clones, roughly two thirds being singletons. The CDR3 is 12 amino acids. The germline gives CDR1 LNHDA, CDR2 SQIVND (reference sequence). The germline V and J ends were trimmed by 7 bases and 5 bases, with 11 bases remaining between them. General observations from the study: The availability of immune exposure information extended only to CMV serostatus. There were about 160 TCR beta chains listed as cytomegalovirus-associated.

This clone was detected a few times. Its antigen is unknown. Sequencing was done on a sample of PBMCs. The sequence came from a male donor in good health and CMV-seronegative. This chain joins TRBV19 and TRBJ1-1, with D uncertain. CDR3 nucleotides: TGTGCCAGTACCAACCCGGGAACTGAAGCTTTCTTT. It translates to CASTNPGTEAFF.